Shown below are 27 T cell receptor beta chains from a single sample sequenced in a study of identical twins. In TCRdb, the 5' RACE reads were re-called with MiXCR into one record per CDR3 protein. The sample holds roughly 1.6 million distinct CDR3 sequences, around 29% seen once. Sequencing was performed on cord blood. The source of these receptors is a newborn girl in good health.

The chain links TRBV2 to TRBJ2-4; 13 bases are a match to TRBD2. The J call is doubtful: the DNA matches TRBJ2-7 better. CDR1 and CDR2 (germline): SNHLY, FYNNEI. CDR3 length: 15 residues. The CDR3 reads CASRTGTSGVSEQYF. The DNA for the CDR3 is TGTGCCAGCAGGACTGGGACTAGCGGGGTAAGCGAGCAGTACTTC.

This chain uses TRBV7-9 with TRBJ1-5; the match to TRBD1 covers 9 bases. This CDR3 has 15 residues. CDR1 SEHNR and CDR2 FQNEAQ come from the germline V gene (reference sequence). V lost 5 bases to trimming and J lost 6 bases; unmatched junction nucleotides: 8. The CDR3 DNA sequence: TGTGCCAGCAGCCTAACAGGGGGCTCGGGTCAGCCCCAGCATTTT. Translated, it gives CASSLTGGSGQPQHF.

In this sample, this clonotype turned up a few times. The chain links TRBV5-1 to TRBJ2-5; D may be TRBD1 or TRBD2 (5 bases each). This CDR3 has 14 amino acids. The germline gives CDR1 SGHRS, CDR2 YFSETQ. V was shortened by 4 bases and J by 1 base, with 11 bases between the two germline ends. CDR3 DNA: TGCGCCAGCAGCCGGGACGGAACCCAAGAGACCCAGTACTTC. It yields the protein CASSRDGTQETQYF.

A single count supports this clonotype. One end of the junction fails to match germline, which may point to a read error. The CDR3 loop reads CVSSPNRVGANVLTF. For the CDR3, the DNA is TGTGTCAGCAGCCCTAACAGGGTTGGGGCCAACGTCCTGACTTTC. The V gene is TRBV9, the J gene TRBJ2-6; the D gene is possibly TRBD1 (6 bases). CDR3 length equals 15 residues. Germline lookup yields CDR1 SGDLS and CDR2 YYNGEE. Looking up the rest from reference TRBV9 and TRBJ2-6 gives the full variable domain: DSGVTQTPKHLITATGQRVTLRCSPRSGDLSVYWYQQSLDQGLQFLIQYYNGEERAKGNILERFSAQQFPDLHSELNLSSLELGDSALYFCVSSPNRVGANVLTFGAGSRLTVL.

With regard to this clonotype: One end of the junction is discordant with germline, which a read error may explain. The V and J genes are TRBV6-2 or TRBV6-3 and TRBJ2-3, with 7 bases identical to TRBD2. Germline V gene data show CDR1 as MNHEY and CDR2 as SVGEGT. This CDR3 comprises 15 residues. For the CDR3, the DNA is TGTGCCTGCAGTTCCTACGGGAGGACGACAGATACGCAGTATTTT. Protein sequence: CACSSYGRTTDTQYF.

This clonotype was seen only a few times. The V call is TRBV4-1, the J call TRBJ2-3, with 8 bases identical to TRBD2. The CDR3 totals 17 residues. CDR1 and CDR2 (germline): MGHRA, YSYEKL. The J segment lost 0 bases and the V segment lost 1 base, leaving 6 bases of the junction unmatched. CDR3 in amino acids: CASSQASGGASTDTQYF. The CDR3 coding sequence is TGCGCCAGCAGCCAAGCCTCCGGGGGGGCTAGCACAGATACGCAGTATTTT.

The rearrangement links TRBV14 to TRBJ2-4, with 10 bases lining up with TRBD2. V trimming: 1 base; J trimming: 9 bases; junction bases outside the gene matches: 9. This CDR3 has 16 residues. The V gene's germline CDR1 is SGHDN and CDR2 FVKESK. CDR3 loop: CASSQADLAGVTIQYF. In DNA form, the CDR3 reads TGTGCCAGCAGCCAAGCGGATCTAGCGGGAGTTACCATTCAGTACTTC.

This clonotype was seen just once. An end of the junction does not agree with germline; a read error may underlie this. This chain joins TRBV2 and TRBJ2-3; TRBD2 agrees at 8 bases. Germline V lookup: CDR1 SNHLY, CDR2 FYNNEI. This CDR3 region has 14 residues. DNA for the CDR3: TGTGCTAGCAGTGAAATGGGACTAGCAGATACGCAGTATTTT. This encodes CASSEMGLADTQYF. Looking up the rest from reference TRBV2 and TRBJ2-3 gives the full variable domain: EPEVTQTPSHQVTQMGQEVILRCVPISNHLYFYWYRQILGQKVEFLVSFYNNEISEKSEIFDDQFSVERPDGSNFTLKIRSTKLEDSAMYFCASSEMGLADTQYFGPGTRLTVL.

This clonotype was seen a handful of times. The chain employs TRBV20-1 and TRBJ2-3; possibly TRBD2 for D (6 bases). CDR3 length: 12 residues. V dropped 5 bases and J dropped 3 bases, with 9 bases sitting between them. Germline CDR1 DFQATT, CDR2 SNEGSKA (reference sequence). The DNA of the CDR3 is TGCAGTGCTTACGGGAGAACAGATACGCAGTATTTT. Translated, it gives CSAYGRTDTQYF.

This clonotype was counted a few times. This chain joins TRBV4-2 and TRBJ2-2, with D uncertain. The V and J ends lost 0 bases and 3 bases respectively, with 5 bases between them. The CDR3 consists of 14 residues. Germline CDR1 is LGHNA and CDR2 is YNFKEQ. The CDR3: CASSQEADTGELFF. Here the CDR3 DNA reads TGTGCCAGCAGCCAAGAGGCGGACACCGGGGAGCTGTTTTTT.

There are a few counts of this clonotype. The chain recombines TRBV6-6 with TRBJ2-5, with 15 nucleotides matching TRBD2. This CDR3 spans 16 amino acids. Looked up from germline, CDR1 is MNHNY and CDR2 is SVGAGI (reference sequence). The V gene end was trimmed by 6 bases and the J gene end by 5 bases; junction bases not matched to a gene: 7. The CDR3 DNA reads as TGTGCCAGCAGGAGGACTAGCGGGGGGGCTGGGGAGACCCAGTACTTC. Encoded protein: CASRRTSGGAGETQYF.

Turning to this clonotype: Since a much larger clone is just one base distant, this may be a read error. This chain links TRBV5-5 with TRBJ1-2; D is unclear. The V gene's germline CDR1 is SGHKS and CDR2 YYEKEE (reference sequence). This CDR3 spans 12 amino acids. The V and J ends lost 7 bases and 3 bases respectively, with 10 bases between them. This chain's CDR3 is CASGPLHYGYTF. The CDR3 nucleotides read TGTGCCAGCGGCCCCTTACACTATGGCTACACCTTC.

The rearrangement links TRBV20-1 to TRBJ1-1; 9 bases map to TRBD1. With 3 bases clipped from V and 0 bases from J, the junction kept 14 bases outside the gene matches. CDR3 length: 18 amino acids. Germline V gives CDR1 DFQATT, CDR2 SNEGSKA (reference sequence). DNA of the CDR3: TGCAGTGCTAGCGGACAGGGGCTATATTTAGTCATGAACACTGAAGCTTTCTTT. Protein sequence: CSASGQGLYLVMNTEAFF.

Points on this clonotype: The junction differs from germline at one of its ends, possibly a read error. The rearrangement uses TRBV6-2 or TRBV6-3 and TRBJ2-7; perhaps TRBD2 as D (6 bases). Germline values: CDR1 MNHEY, CDR2 SVGEGT. This CDR3 is built from 17 residues. CDR3 sequence reads: CASSYASGRLSSSEQYF. In DNA, the CDR3 is TGTGCCAGCAGTTATGCCAGCGGGCGTTTGAGCTCCTCCGAGCAGTACTTC.

V usage is TRBV6-4 and J usage is TRBJ2-4, with 7 bases identical to TRBD1. The CDR3 runs to 14 residues. Germline V lookup: CDR1 MRHNA, CDR2 SNTAGT. V was pared by 6 bases and J by 13 bases, with 15 bases of the junction left unmatched. This CDR3 reads CASRGTGAYNEQYF. DNA of the CDR3: TGTGCCAGCAGGGGTACAGGGGCCTACAATGAGCAGTACTTC.

This clonotype was picked up a small number of times. The chain is built from TRBV28 and TRBJ2-1; D might be TRBD2 (5 bases). Matching the DNA end better, TRBJ2-7 makes the J call doubtful. There are 15 residues in the CDR3. CDR1 MDHEN and CDR2 SYDVKM come from the germline V gene. DNA of the CDR3: TGTGCCAGCAGGCGTGACTATCGCTCCTACAATGAGCAGTACTTC. Translation: CASRRDYRSYNEQYF.

The chain joins TRBV3-1 to TRBJ2-1; D might be TRBD1 or TRBD2, each matching 5 bases. The CDR3 sequence is 11 residues long. Trimming shortened V by 8 bases and J by 6 bases, and 8 bases separated the two germline ends. CDR1 and CDR2 from the germline V gene are LGHDT and YNNKEL (reference sequence). The CDR3 region is CASGTTNEQFF. CDR3 coding DNA: TGTGCCAGCGGGACCACCAATGAGCAGTTCTTC.

V and J are TRBV21-1 and TRBJ1-5; the table's D call, TRBD1, has no DNA check behind it. TRBV21-1 is flagged as a pseudogene. CDR3 length: 16 amino acids. CDR3 in amino acids: CASITPGGYSNQPQHF. As DNA, the CDR3 is TGTGCCAGCATAACCCCAGGGGGCTATAGCAATCAGCCCCAGCATTTT.

Only a few counts were recorded for this clonotype. The chain is built from TRBV24-1 and TRBJ2-3, with 9 positions matching TRBD1. Germline V lookup: CDR1 KGHDR, CDR2 SFDVKD. The CDR3 consists of 16 residues. V shed 3 bases, J shed 2 bases, and the junction held 5 bases outside the gene matches. CDR3 sequence reads: CATSDGQGSYTDTQYF. Here the CDR3 DNA reads TGTGCCACCAGTGATGGACAGGGGTCCTACACAGATACGCAGTATTTT.

V and J are TRBV3-1 and TRBJ2-7; possibly TRBD2 for D (5 bases). V dropped 0 bases and J dropped 4 bases, with 16 bases sitting between them. Germline V gives CDR1 LGHDT, CDR2 YNNKEL (reference sequence). This CDR3 has 16 residues. The CDR3 DNA sequence: TGTGCCAGCAGCCAAGATCTTCTGGCACAGCGGTACGAGCAGTACTTC. It is translated as CASSQDLLAQRYEQYF.

The chain carries TRBV9 and TRBJ1-2; 8 bases are a match to TRBD1. Looked up from germline, CDR1 is SGDLS and CDR2 is YYNGEE. This CDR3 spans 18 amino acids. V shed 0 bases and J 0 bases; nucleotides not matched to a gene: 10. As DNA, the CDR3 is TGTGCCAGCAGCGTAGAATGGACGGGGACAGGCCCTAACTATGGCTACACCTTC. Encoded protein: CASSVEWTGTGPNYGYTF.

V gene TRBV27 combines with J gene TRBJ2-3; 9 bases fit TRBD1. There are 15 residues in the CDR3. The V gene's germline CDR1 is MNHEY and CDR2 SMNVEV (reference sequence). V lost 10 bases and J lost 4; bases outside the gene matches: 12. CDR3 coding DNA: TGTGCCATAGCCAAAGGACAGGGGTTTTCAGATACGCAGTATTTT. This encodes CAIAKGQGFSDTQYF.

This clonotype was detected ten times or more. The chain uses TRBV4-2 and TRBJ2-5; D remains unclear. This CDR3 has 14 residues. The germline V gene encodes CDR1 LGHNA and CDR2 YNFKEQ. Trimming pared 5 bases from V and 0 bases from J, leaving 10 bases between. CDR3 in amino acids: CASSGATNQETQYF. CDR3 bases: TGTGCCAGCAGCGGCGCGACGAACCAAGAGACCCAGTACTTC.

There are a few counts of this clonotype. The gene calls are TRBV20-1 and TRBJ2-3; perhaps TRBD2 as D (5 bases). Germline lookup yields CDR1 DFQATT and CDR2 SNEGSKA (reference sequence). This CDR3 has 16 amino acids. V was shortened by 3 bases and J by 0 bases, with 16 bases between the two germline ends. The CDR3 region is CSARMVGLPSTDTQYF. The CDR3, as DNA: TGCAGTGCTAGGATGGTTGGACTGCCTAGCACAGATACGCAGTATTTT.

This chain uses TRBV27 with TRBJ2-5, with 9 bases fitting TRBD1. The tail of the sequence fits TRBJ2-7 better, so the J call may be wrong. This CDR3 has 16 amino acids. Germline V gene sequence: CDR1 MNHEY, CDR2 SMNVEV (reference sequence). CDR3 amino acids: CASSPMDRGLWSEQYF. The CDR3 DNA reads TGTGCCAGCAGCCCAATGGACAGGGGTCTATGGAGCGAGCAGTACTTC.

This chain links TRBV24-1 with TRBJ2-1, with 8 bases matching TRBD2. The germline CDR1 and CDR2 sequences are KGHDR and SFDVKD. This CDR3 is 18 amino acids long. After removal of 0 bases from V and 5 bases from J, the junction contained 11 bases not matched to a gene. CDR3 residues: CATSDLQAPLAAHNEQFF. In nucleotides, the CDR3 is TGTGCCACCAGTGATTTGCAGGCCCCACTAGCGGCTCACAATGAGCAGTTCTTC.

The chain recombines TRBV5-1 with TRBJ2-3; TRBD1 is a possible D gene (5 bases). The CDR3 extends over 18 amino acids. V was shortened by 0 bases and J by 3 bases, with 20 bases between the two germline ends. Germline V gene data show CDR1 as SGHRS and CDR2 as YFSETQ. The CDR3 reads CASSLAAKAGRATDTQYF. CDR3 DNA: TGCGCCAGCAGCTTGGCCGCCAAGGCAGGCAGGGCTACAGATACGCAGTATTTT. Based on the CDR3 plus reference TRBV5-1 and TRBJ2-3, the full variable domain is KAGVTQTPRYLIKTRGQQVTLSCSPISGHRSVSWYQQTPGQGLQFLFEYFSETQRNKGNFPGRFSGRQFSNSRSEMNVSTLELGDSALYLCASSLAAKAGRATDTQYFGPGTRLTVL.